The 9 T cell receptor beta chains listed next were all sequenced from one sample in a study of T cells in Graves' hyperthyroidism and ophthalmopathy (dated by TCRdb to between 2018 and 2021). The library was made by multiplex PCR. Sequencing was carried out with an Illumina HiSeq 2000. The TCR beta CDR3 regions were amplified from RNA transcripts. The first round of RT-PCR for the TCR CDR3 was performed with the HTBI primer set and the Qiagen OneStep RT-PCR kit. The public reads were quality trimmed at Q25 with fastp and then assembled into clones with MiXCR by TCRdb, keeping productive beta chains. Identical CDR3 protein sequences are pooled into one entry, listed with their most common genes and DNA. This sample comprises about 610,000 distinct CDR3 sequences, 14% to 15% of them detected only once. The ten largest make up around 4.1% of the sample. The material sequenced was blood. Receptors were obtained from a woman aged 40 to 49 with Graves' ophthalmopathy.

This clonotype was observed at least ten times. The CDR3 spells CASSSVGLAGDNEQFF. DNA for the CDR3: TGTGCCAGCAGTTCCGTGGGACTAGCGGGCGACAATGAGCAGTTCTTC. The chain joins TRBV28 to TRBJ2-1; TRBD2 agrees at 12 bases. Germline V CDR1 and CDR2: MDHEN, SYDVKM. Losses at the gene ends were 4 bases for V and 5 bases for J; bases not matched to a gene: 6. The CDR3 covers 16 residues.

The table lists this clonotype with many counts. The J gene is TRBJ1-1, the V gene TRBV12-5, with 9 bases aligning to TRBD1. Germline values: CDR1 LGHNT, CDR2 FRNRAP. The J segment lost 1 base and the V segment lost 5 bases, leaving 8 bases of the junction unmatched. The CDR3 is 16 residues long. The CDR3 DNA reads as TGTGCTAGTGGTATGGGACAGGGAGGAGAGAACACTGAAGCTTTCTTT. Translation gives CASGMGQGGENTEAFF. The whole variable domain, remainder taken from reference TRBV12-5 and TRBJ1-1, is DARVTQTPRHKVTEMGQEVTMRCQPILGHNTVFWYRQTMMQGLELLAYFRNRAPLDDSGMPKDRFSAEMPDATLATLKIQPSEPRDSAVYFCASGMGQGGENTEAFFGQGTRLTVV.

There are many counts of this clonotype. The gene calls are TRBV6-5 and TRBJ2-2; D possibly corresponds to TRBD2 (5 bases). CDR1 is MNHEY and CDR2 is SVGAGI in the germline V gene. This CDR3 is 15 amino acids long. The V gene lost 0 bases and the J gene lost 0 bases, with 5 bases spanning the gap. The CDR3, as DNA: TGTGCCAGCAGTTACTCGACTACGAACACCGGGGAGCTGTTTTTT. Protein product: CASSYSTTNTGELFF.

This clonotype was picked up many times. V and J are TRBV11-2 and TRBJ2-5; the match to TRBD2 covers 7 bases. The CDR3 runs to 16 residues. Losses at the gene ends were 0 bases for V and 5 bases for J; bases not matched to a gene: 9. Germline CDR1 and CDR2: SGHAT and FQNNGV. The chain's CDR3 is CASSLDPVPREETQYF. For the CDR3, the DNA is TGTGCCAGCAGCTTAGATCCGGTCCCGCGGGAGGAGACCCAGTACTTC.

Ten or more counts support this clonotype. The chain carries TRBV30 and TRBJ1-1, with D unclear. The germline gives CDR1 GTSNPN, CDR2 SVGIG (reference sequence). With 2 bases removed from V and 4 bases from J, the gap between germline ends came to 8 bases. The CDR3 runs to 12 residues. The CDR3 DNA sequence: TGTGCCTGGAGTCGCCGGACCACTGAAGCTTTCTTT. As protein: CAWSRRTTEAFF. The full variable domain, rest sourced from reference TRBV30 and TRBJ1-1, is SQTIHQWPATLVQPVGSPLSLECTVEGTSNPNLYWYRQAAGRGLQLLFYSVGIGQISSEVPQNLSASRPQDRQFILSSKKLLLSDSGFYLCAWSRRTTEAFFGQGTRLTVV.

This clonotype was detected many times. The chain recombines TRBV30 with TRBJ1-2; possibly TRBD1 for D (5 bases). CDR3 size: 12 residues. Per the germline V gene, CDR1 is GTSNPN and CDR2 is SVGIG (reference sequence). V was cut by 7 bases and J by 10 bases, with 19 bases left in between. The CDR3 protein is CAFYSPGRIYTF. The CDR3 region has the DNA TGTGCCTTTTACTCTCCAGGGAGGATCTACACCTTC.

This clonotype was counted ten times or more. V and J are TRBV3-1 and TRBJ1-2, with D maybe TRBD1 (6 bases). V was pared by 4 bases and J by 3 bases, with 12 bases between. Germline values: CDR1 LGHDT, CDR2 YNNKEL (reference sequence). The CDR3 contains 14 residues. CDR3 residues: CASSPTGMDYGYTF. The CDR3 DNA sequence: TGTGCCAGCAGCCCCACAGGGATGGACTATGGCTACACCTTC.

The chain has TRBV7-9 and TRBJ1-1; 8 nucleotides align to TRBD1. This CDR3 is 14 amino acids long. CDR1 is SEHNR, CDR2 FQNEAQ, per germline (reference sequence). With V trimmed by 6 bases and J by 1 base, 4 bases remained unmatched. CDR3 sequence: CASRDRGTNTEAFF. CDR3 DNA sequence: TGTGCCAGCAGAGACAGGGGTACGAACACTGAAGCTTTCTTT.

This clonotype has ten or more counts. The gene calls are TRBV12-3 or TRBV12-4 and TRBJ1-5; 9 nucleotides agree with TRBD1. The CDR3 contains 14 residues. The V gene end was trimmed by 5 bases and the J gene end by 6 bases; junction bases not matched to a gene: 5. CDR3 DNA sequence: TGTGCCAGCAGTCCCACAGGGGGCTTTCAGCCCCAGCATTTT. It translates to CASSPTGGFQPQHF.